These 4 T cell receptor beta chains originate from one sample sequenced in a study of blood T cell repertoires in COVID-19. Clones were sequenced by immunoSEQ multiplex PCR, and TCRdb holds only the in-frame ones, with some missing. Here the sample spans about 160,000 clones, roughly 84% being singletons. The sequenced sample was peripheral blood. The receptor set was obtained from an elderly man with COVID-19, enrolled during active disease.

The rearrangement joins TRBV5-4 to TRBJ1-2, with D possibly being TRBD1 (6 bases). Germline loops: CDR1 SGHNT, CDR2 YYREEE (reference sequence). The CDR3 loop spans 14 amino acids. The V and J ends lost 3 bases and 2 bases respectively, with 11 bases between them. The CDR3 spells CASSSGHLNYGYTF. CDR3 DNA sequence: TGTGCCAGCAGCTCGGGACACCTGAACTATGGCTACACCTTC.

The rearrangement joins TRBV6-4 to TRBJ1-1, with 8 bases lining up with TRBD1. J lost 4 bases, V lost 6 bases, and 4 bases had no gene match. The V gene's germline CDR1 is MRHNA and CDR2 SNTAGT. The CDR3 spans 13 residues. CDR3 loop: CASSSQGGTEAFF. The CDR3 nucleotides read TGTGCCAGCAGCTCACAGGGGGGCACTGAAGCTTTCTTT.

The rearrangement links TRBV6-5 to TRBJ1-5, with D possibly TRBD1 on 6 matching bases. This CDR3 is 14 amino acids long. CDR1 and CDR2 (germline): MNHEY, SVGAGI. The ends were cut back, 2 bases at V and 4 bases at J, with 9 bases in the middle. This chain's CDR3 is CASSYEQGNQPQHF. The CDR3 nucleotides are TGTGCCAGCAGTTACGAACAGGGTAATCAGCCCCAGCATTTT.

This clone was observed a few times. V gene TRBV18 combines with J gene TRBJ2-5, with TRBD2 matching over 8 bases. V trimming: 5 bases; J trimming: 5 bases; junction bases outside the gene matches: 7. The CDR3 totals 14 residues. Per the germline V gene, CDR1 is KGHSH and CDR2 is LQKENI. The CDR3 DNA reads as TGTGCCAGCTCAGCGGGGGGCGCGAGTGAGACCCAGTACTTC. Residues: CASSAGGASETQYF.